Detailed here is one TCR beta chain. Its antigen remains unknown. This specimen comes from a study of T cells in localized non-small cell lung cancer. Study-wide findings and caveats: Measurement of T cell clonality placed uninvolved adjacent lung highest, above the level in tumor. Longer overall survival was seen with higher T cell density measured in blood. Adjacent lung had a median roughly 60 of the 100 largest tumor clones.

Here immunoSEQ multiplex PCR was the method, and the copy in TCRdb shows in-frame clones only, minus some. This table holds around 83,000 clones, 80% found once. From germline, CDR1 is MDHEN and CDR2 SYDVKM. The CDR3 sequence is 16 residues long. V lost 5 bases to trimming and J lost 2 bases; unmatched junction nucleotides: 9. This TCR was sampled from a man between 40 and 70 years old with stage II squamous cell lung carcinoma. The rearrangement joins TRBV28 to TRBJ1-5, with 7 bases matching TRBD1. Sequenced here: PBMCs, sampled before any cancer treatment. CDR3 DNA: TGTGCCAGCAGTACCGGCTGGACAGGCGGCAATCAGCCCCAGCATTTT. Translated, it gives CASSTGWTGGNQPQHF.